This TCR beta chain was profiled in a study of T cell clonality in common variable immunodeficiency. CVID subjects were some 15 female and 29 male, aged about 8 to 65. Profiling relied on immunoSEQ multiplex PCR, and the TCRdb table lists in-frame clones only, not all of them. The sample has around 40,000 clones, none seen only once; the top ten hold roughly 5.6%. Study-level points and caveats: CVID patient heterogeneity limited repertoire-clinical complication correlations. Reportedly, TCR beta sequences from common variable immunodeficiency showed fewer deletions and N-nucleotide insertions.

Ten or more counts support this clone. Its target is unknown. The TCR was taken from a human donor with common variable immunodeficiency. The sequenced sample consisted of peripheral blood mononuclear cells.

Partial CDR3 DNA: TGCAGCGTCGCCCGAGGGGGGGGACCTAATGAAAAA. Protein: CSVARGGGPNEK. In full, the CDR3 reads CSVARGGGPNEKLFF. V is TRBV29-1 and J is TRBJ1-4; perhaps TRBD1 as D (6 bases). The read terminates 3 residues ahead of where the CDR3 ends, so the germline J gene completes it. The CDR3 sequence is 15 residues long. V was cut by 6 bases and J by 3 bases, with 17 bases left in between. Germline V gives CDR1 SQVTM, CDR2 ANQGSEA.